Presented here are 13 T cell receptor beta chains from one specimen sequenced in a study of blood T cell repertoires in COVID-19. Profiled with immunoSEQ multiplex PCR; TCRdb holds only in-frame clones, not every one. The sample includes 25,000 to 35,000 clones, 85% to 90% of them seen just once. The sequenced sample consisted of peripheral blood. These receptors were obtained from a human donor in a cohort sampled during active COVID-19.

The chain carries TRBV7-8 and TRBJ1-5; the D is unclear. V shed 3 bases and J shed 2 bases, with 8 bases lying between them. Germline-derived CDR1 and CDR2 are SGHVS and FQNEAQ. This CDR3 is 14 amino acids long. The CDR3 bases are TGTGCCAGCAGCTTTGAGGCTCGCAATCAGCCCCAGCATTTT. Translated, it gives CASSFEARNQPQHF. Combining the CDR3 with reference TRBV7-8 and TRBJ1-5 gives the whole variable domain GAGVSQSPRYKVAKRGQDVALRCDPISGHVSLFWYQQALGQGPEFLTYFQNEAQLDKSGLPSDRFFAERPEGSVSTLKIQRTQQEDSAVYLCASSFEARNQPQHFGDGTRLSIL.

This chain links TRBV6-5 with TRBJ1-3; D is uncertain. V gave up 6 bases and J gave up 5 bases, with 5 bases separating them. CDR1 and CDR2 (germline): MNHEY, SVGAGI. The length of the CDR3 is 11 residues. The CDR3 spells CASSTRNTIYF. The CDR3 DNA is TGTGCCAGCAGCACTCGAAACACCATATATTTT.

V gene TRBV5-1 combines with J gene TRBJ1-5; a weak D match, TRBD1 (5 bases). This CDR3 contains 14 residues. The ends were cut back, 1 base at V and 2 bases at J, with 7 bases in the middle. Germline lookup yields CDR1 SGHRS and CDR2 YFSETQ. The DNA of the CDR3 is TGCGCCAGCAGCTTGTGGGGGGGCAATCAGCCCCAGCATTTT. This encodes CASSLWGGNQPQHF.

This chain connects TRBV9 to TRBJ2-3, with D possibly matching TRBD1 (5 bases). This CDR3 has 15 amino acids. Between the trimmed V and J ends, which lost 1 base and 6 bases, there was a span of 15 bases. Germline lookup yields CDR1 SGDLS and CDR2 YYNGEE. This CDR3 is CASSVSQGDVDTQYF. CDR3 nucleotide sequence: TGTGCCAGCAGCGTATCCCAAGGGGATGTGGATACGCAGTATTTT. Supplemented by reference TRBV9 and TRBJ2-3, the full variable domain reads DSGVTQTPKHLITATGQRVTLRCSPRSGDLSVYWYQQSLDQGLQFLIQYYNGEERAKGNILERFSAQQFPDLHSELNLSSLELGDSALYFCASSVSQGDVDTQYFGPGTRLTVL.

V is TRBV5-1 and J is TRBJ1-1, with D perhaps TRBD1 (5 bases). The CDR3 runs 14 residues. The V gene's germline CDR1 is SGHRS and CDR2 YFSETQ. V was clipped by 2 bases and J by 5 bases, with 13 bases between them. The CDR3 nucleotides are TGCGCCAGCAGCTTAGGGGCCGGGAGAACTGAAGCTTTCTTT. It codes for CASSLGAGRTEAFF.

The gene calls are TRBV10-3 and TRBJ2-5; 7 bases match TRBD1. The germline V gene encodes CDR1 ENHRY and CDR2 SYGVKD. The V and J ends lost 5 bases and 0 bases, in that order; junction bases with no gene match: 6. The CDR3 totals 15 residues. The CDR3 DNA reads TGTGCCATCAGTACACTCGGGACAGACCAAGAGACCCAGTACTTC. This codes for CAISTLGTDQETQYF.

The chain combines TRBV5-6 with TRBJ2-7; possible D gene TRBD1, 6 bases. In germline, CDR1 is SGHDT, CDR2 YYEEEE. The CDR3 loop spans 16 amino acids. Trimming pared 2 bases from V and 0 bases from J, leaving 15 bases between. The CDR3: CASSLFRGISSYEQYF. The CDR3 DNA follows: TGTGCCAGCAGCTTATTCAGGGGAATCAGCTCCTACGAGCAGTACTTC.

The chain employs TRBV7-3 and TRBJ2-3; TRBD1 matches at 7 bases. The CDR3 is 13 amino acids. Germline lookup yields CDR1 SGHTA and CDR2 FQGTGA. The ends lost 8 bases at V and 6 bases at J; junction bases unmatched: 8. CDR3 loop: CASREGASDTQYF. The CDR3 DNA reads TGTGCCAGCCGCGAGGGGGCATCGGATACGCAGTATTTT.

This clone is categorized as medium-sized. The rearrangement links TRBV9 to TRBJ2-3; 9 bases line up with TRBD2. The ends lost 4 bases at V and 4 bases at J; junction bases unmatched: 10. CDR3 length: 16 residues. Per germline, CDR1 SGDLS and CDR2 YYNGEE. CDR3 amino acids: CASSLEASGMADTQYF. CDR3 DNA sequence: TGTGCCAGCAGCCTAGAGGCTAGCGGGATGGCAGATACGCAGTATTTT.

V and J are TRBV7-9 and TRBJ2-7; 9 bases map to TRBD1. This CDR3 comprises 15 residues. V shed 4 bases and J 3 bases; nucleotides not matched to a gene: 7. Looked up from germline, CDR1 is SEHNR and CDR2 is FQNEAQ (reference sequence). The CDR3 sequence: CASSSDRGYRYEQYF. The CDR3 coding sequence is TGTGCCAGCAGCTCGGACAGGGGTTATCGCTACGAGCAGTACTTC.

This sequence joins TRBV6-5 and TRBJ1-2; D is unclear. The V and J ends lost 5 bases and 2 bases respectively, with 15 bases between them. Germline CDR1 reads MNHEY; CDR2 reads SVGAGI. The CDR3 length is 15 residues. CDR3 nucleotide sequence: TGTGCCAGCAGTCCCGGATCACGGGAGAACTATGGCTACACCTTC. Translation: CASSPGSRENYGYTF.

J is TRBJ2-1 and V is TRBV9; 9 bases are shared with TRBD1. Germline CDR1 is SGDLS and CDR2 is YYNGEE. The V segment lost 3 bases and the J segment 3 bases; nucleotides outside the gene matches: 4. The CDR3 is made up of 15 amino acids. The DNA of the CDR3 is TGTGCCAGCAGCGACCGGGACAGGGTCTACAATGAGCAGTTCTTC. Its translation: CASSDRDRVYNEQFF. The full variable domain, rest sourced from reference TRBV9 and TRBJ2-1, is DSGVTQTPKHLITATGQRVTLRCSPRSGDLSVYWYQQSLDQGLQFLIQYYNGEERAKGNILERFSAQQFPDLHSELNLSSLELGDSALYFCASSDRDRVYNEQFFGPGTRLTVL.

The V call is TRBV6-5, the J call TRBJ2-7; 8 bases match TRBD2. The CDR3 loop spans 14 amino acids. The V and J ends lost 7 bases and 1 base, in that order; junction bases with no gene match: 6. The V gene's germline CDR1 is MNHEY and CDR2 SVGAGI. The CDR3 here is CASTLRGGSYEQYF. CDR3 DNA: TGTGCCAGCACCCTACGGGGGGGTTCCTACGAGCAGTACTTC.